Presented here are 16 T cell receptor delta chains from one specimen sequenced in a study of γδ T cells in repeated Plasmodium falciparum infection. TCRdb re-processed the multiplex PCR reads via CATT. The data contain approximately 90,000 delta-chain clones, over 0.75% of them singletons. Vgamma9/Vdelta2+ and Vdelta2-negative gammadelta T cells were flow-sorted from PBMC for bulk sequencing. The sequenced sample consisted of gamma-delta T cells from blood. These receptors originate from a pool of human donors (malaria-infected and uninfected, not separated).

Points on this clone: The protein in TCRdb stems from a much larger clone and differs at residue 6 from this DNA's translation, likely a read error; here the protein is translated from the DNA. V usage is TRDV2 and J usage is TRDJ1; a weak D match, TRDD3 (5 bases). The J gene, not given by TCRdb, was assigned here from a germline match of the nucleotide sequence. Trimming took 0 bases from V and 4 from J, leaving 17 bases between them. This CDR3 contains 16 residues. The germline CDR1 and CDR2 sequences are GEAIGNYY and EKD. DNA of the CDR3: TGTGCCTGTGACACCAGGGTACGGGGGTGTGTCGATAAACTCATCTTT. This gives the protein CACDTRVRGCVDKLIF.

This clone has a handful of counts. A single base is all that separates this from a far larger clone, so a read error is likely. The sample carries other DNA sequences with the same CDR3. The rearrangement links TRDV2 to TRDJ1; D perhaps matches TRDD3 (6 bases). TCRdb offers no J gene call, so here the DNA was matched to germline to obtain one. The CDR3 sequence is 19 residues long. From germline, CDR1 is GEAIGNYY and CDR2 EKD. The V and J ends lost 0 bases and 1 base respectively, with 23 bases between them. CDR3 coding DNA: TGTGCCTGTGACACCGTACGAGGTGGGGGGTACGCGAGCACCGATAAACTCATCTTT. Translating it yields CACDTVRGGGYASTDKLIF.

This clone was observed a few times. This DNA's translation and the protein TCRdb lists, from a much larger clone, do not match at residue 3, likely due to a read error; the protein shown is translated from the DNA. Here the CDR3 reads CARDTRRGDKRRYTDKLIF. The CDR3 DNA reads TGTGCCCGTGACACGAGAAGAGGGGATAAAAGGAGGTACACCGATAAACTCATCTTT. The chain joins TRDV2 to TRDJ1; 7 nucleotides align to TRDD3. TCRdb is silent on the J gene; assignment here came from matching the DNA to germline. The CDR3 consists of 19 residues. Germline V gives CDR1 GEAIGNYY, CDR2 EKD.

This clone was seen a few times. The protein recorded in TCRdb matches a much larger clone and deviates from this DNA's translation at residue 11, suggesting a read error; the protein here is obtained by translating the DNA. The chain uses TRDV1 and TRDJ1; 12 bases match TRDD3. The CDR3 runs 25 residues. The V segment lost 1 base and the J segment 1 base; nucleotides outside the gene matches: 28. Germline-derived CDR1 and CDR2 are TSWWSYY and QGS. Written as DNA, the CDR3 is TGTGCTCTTGGGGAACAGGGCAATCCTACGATCAAAGTCTGGGGGATACGATGGCCCACCGATAAACTCATCTTT. Translating it yields CALGEQGNPTIKVWGIRWPTDKLIF.

This clone was recorded a few times. TCRdb lists the protein of a much larger clone for this DNA, which differs at residue 3, so this is likely a read error; the protein given here is translated from the DNA itself. This sequence joins TRDV2 and TRDJ1, with 12 bases fitting TRDD3. No J gene is reported in TCRdb; it was inferred here by comparing the DNA with germline. The germline CDR1 and CDR2 sequences are GEAIGNYY and EKD. The CDR3 extends over 18 amino acids. CDR3 sequence (DNA): TGTGCCCGTGACGGACTGGGGGATACAGGGGAAAACACCGATAAACTCATCTTT. This sequence encodes CARDGLGDTGENTDKLIF.

This clone came up a few times. The protein that TCRdb holds for this DNA derives from a much larger clone and differs from the translated DNA at residue 12, which likely indicates a read error; the protein shown here is translated from the DNA. Here the CDR3 reads CACDHGIRDKLTF. As DNA, the CDR3 is TGTGCCTGTGATCACGGGATACGTGACAAACTCACCTTT. No J gene was called, and the V gene is TRDV2; TRDD3 is the table's D call and was not checked against the DNA. The CDR3 loop spans 13 amino acids. Germline CDR1 reads GEAIGNYY; CDR2 reads EKD.

This clone was observed a handful of times. A far larger clone differs by one base, so this is likely a read error. The sample holds other DNA sequences that translate to the same CDR3. V is TRDV1 and J is TRDJ1, with D possibly TRDD2 on 7 matching bases. The J gene comes from matching the DNA to germline here; TCRdb lacks it. Germline CDR1 is TSWWSYY and CDR2 is QGS. V lost 3 bases and J 4 bases, leaving 33 bases between the germline ends. This CDR3 region has 21 residues. CDR3: CALGEVFLPSTLGINSDKLIF. The CDR3 DNA follows: TGTGCTCTTGGGGAGGTGTTCCTACCCTCAACGCTGGGGATCAATAGCGATAAACTCATCTTT.

About this clone itself: The protein in TCRdb stems from a much larger clone and differs at residue 12 from this DNA's translation, likely a read error; here the protein is translated from the DNA. CDR3 amino acids: CALGNFPRYWVEELIF. CDR3 DNA sequence: TGTGCTCTTGGGAACTTCCCGAGGTACTGGGTTGAGGAACTCATCTTT. The chain links TRDV1 to TRDJ1, with TRDD3 as a possible D gene (6 bases). The J gene was missing in TCRdb and was found by matching the end of the DNA to germline. The CDR3 length is 16 residues. V lost 5 bases and J lost 9, with 25 bases in between. Germline CDR1 is TSWWSYY and CDR2 is QGS.

In its sample, this clone was seen a few times. The translation of this DNA and the TCRdb protein of a much larger clone differ at residue 7, probably owing to a read error; the protein shown here is translated from the DNA. The CDR3 reads CACDPVRGDTTYTDKLIF. Written as DNA, the CDR3 is TGTGCCTGTGACCCGGTACGGGGGGATACTACTTACACCGATAAACTCATCTTT. The rearrangement joins TRDV2 to TRDJ1; TRDD3 aligns across 9 bases. The J gene is not listed in TCRdb, so it was assigned here from a DNA match to germline. Germline V gives CDR1 GEAIGNYY, CDR2 EKD. V was pared by 3 bases and J by 0 bases, with 13 bases of the junction left unmatched. The CDR3 is 18 amino acids.

This clone occurred a few times. TCRdb's entry gives the protein of a much larger clone, which mismatches this DNA's translation at residue 10, likely from a read error; the protein reported here is translated from the DNA. The chain combines TRDV2 with TRDJ1; TRDD3 might be the D (6 bases). The CDR3 runs 20 residues. The V and J ends lost 4 bases and 6 bases respectively, with 35 bases between them. Germline V gives CDR1 GEAIGNYY, CDR2 EKD. CDR3: CACDTQLRLSKGMGVNKLIF. CDR3 nucleotide sequence: TGTGCCTGTGATACGCAGCTCCGCCTATCCAAGGGGATGGGGGTAAATAAACTCATCTTT.

For this clone: This DNA's translation differs at residue 7 from TCRdb's protein, which comes from a much larger clone; a read error is likely, and the protein shown is translated from the DNA. The gene calls are TRDV2 and TRDJ1; 7 nucleotides line up with TRDD3. This CDR3 spans 18 amino acids. Germline V gives CDR1 GEAIGNYY, CDR2 EKD. The V and J ends lost 1 base and 0 bases, in that order; junction bases with no gene match: 13. DNA for the CDR3: TGTGCCTGTGACACTCGTCTGGATCTGGGGGGCTACACCGATAAACTCATCTTT. It encodes CACDTRLDLGGYTDKLIF.

The table lists this clone with many counts. The rearrangement uses TRDV1 and TRDJ1; 12 bases map to TRDD3. TCRdb lists no J gene, so it was determined here by aligning the DNA to germline. The germline V gene encodes CDR1 TSWWSYY and CDR2 QGS. The length of the CDR3 is 21 residues. Trimming removed 9 bases from V and 4 bases from J; junction bases left unmatched: 27. This CDR3 is CALGRGPYVTYWGILGDKLIF. The CDR3 DNA reads as TGTGCTCTCGGCCGAGGACCCTACGTCACGTACTGGGGGATACTTGGCGATAAACTCATCTTT.

For this clone: The TCRdb record carries a much larger clone's protein, which differs from this DNA's translation at residue 4; a read error is the likely cause, and the protein listed here is the DNA translation. V and J are TRDV2 and TRDJ1; 12 positions match TRDD3. The length of the CDR3 is 18 residues. Germline V gene lookup returns CDR1 GEAIGNYY and CDR2 EKD. CDR3 protein: CACNTGDWGIPDTDKLIF. CDR3 bases: TGTGCCTGTAACACCGGCGACTGGGGGATACCCGACACCGATAAACTCATCTTT.

On this clone: A far larger clone lies a single base away; this is likely a read error. This sample includes further DNA sequences coding for the same CDR3. The chain carries TRDV2 and TRDJ1, with 13 bases fitting TRDD3. TCRdb is silent on the J gene; assignment here came from matching the DNA to germline. This CDR3 has 20 residues. In germline, CDR1 is GEAIGNYY, CDR2 EKD. Trimming removed 3 bases from V and 7 bases from J; junction bases left unmatched: 22. CDR3 sequence: CACDRNTGGYAERNCGKLIF. The CDR3 DNA is TGTGCCTGTGACCGTAATACTGGGGGATACGCCGAGAGGAATTGCGGTAAACTCATCTTT.

Worth noting for this clone: TCRdb lists the protein of a much larger clone for this DNA, which differs at residue 11, so this is likely a read error; the protein given here is translated from the DNA itself. The V gene was identified as TRDV1, while no J gene was called; the table names TRDD3, a call not compared with the DNA. This CDR3 spans 13 amino acids. Germline loops: CDR1 TSWWSYY, CDR2 QGS. CDR3 residues: CALGVLGDAKHIF. For the CDR3, the DNA is TGTGCTCTTGGGGTACTGGGGGACGCTAAACACATCTTT.

As concerns this clone: It differs at one base from a far larger clone, so likely a read error. Other DNA sequences in the same sample also yield this CDR3. This sequence joins TRDV1 and TRDJ1; 13 bases fit TRDD3. The J gene was missing in TCRdb and was found by matching the end of the DNA to germline. This CDR3 spans 26 amino acids. V lost 3 bases, J lost 0 bases, and 31 bases stayed unmatched. CDR1 TSWWSYY and CDR2 QGS come from the germline V gene. CDR3 sequence (DNA): TGTGCTCTTGGGGACCTAACTTCCTTCAGTCGCACTGGGGGATACGCCCTCCTTACTTACACCGATAAACTCATCTTT. Amino acid sequence: CALGDLTSFSRTGGYALLTYTDKLIF.